The clone carrying this TCR beta chain has ten or more counts. The antigen is undetermined. The source of the sample is a study of neurological immune-mediated disorders. Broader study findings: The most TCR clonal expansion was seen in HTLV-1-associated myelopathy, whereas the least was seen in multiple sclerosis, below the level in healthy controls.

cDNA was made by 5'RACE with 10-nucleotide random UMIs. From the 5' RACE reads, TCRdb called clonotypes with MiXCR, one entry per CDR3 protein. Here the sample spans about 79,000 distinct CDR3 sequences, about 14% being singletons. Trimming took 3 bases from V and 4 from J; bases not matched to a gene: 3. Germline V gives CDR1 DFQATT, CDR2 SNEGSKA (reference sequence). This CDR3 is built from 13 residues. Where libraries were unsorted, they were derived from 2 million PBMCs stored at -80 degrees C. The receptor comes from a woman aged 45-59 years in good health. Sequencing was done on a sample of PBMCs. The genes are TRBV20-1 and TRBJ2-7, with 10 positions matching TRBD1. CDR3 protein: CSASRQGAYEQYF. The CDR3 DNA reads as TGCAGTGCTAGCAGACAGGGGGCGTACGAGCAGTACTTC.